Below, 11 T cell receptor beta chains from the same sample are listed, as sequenced in a study of blood T cell repertoires in COVID-19. Generated by immunoSEQ multiplex PCR, the TCRdb table keeps only in-frame clones and is missing some. This sample has roughly 200,000 clones, with more than 70% found just once. Input material: peripheral blood. Source of these receptors: a woman between 55 and 75 years old with acute or convalescent COVID-19.

The chain uses TRBV7-9 and TRBJ1-1; D is possibly TRBD1 (6 bases). Germline V gives CDR1 SEHNR, CDR2 FQNEAQ (reference sequence). Trimming pared 5 bases from V and 3 bases from J, leaving 19 bases between. The CDR3 is 16 residues long. The CDR3: CASSRDGQTIDTEAFF. In nucleotides, the CDR3 is TGTGCCAGCAGCAGGGATGGACAGACGATTGACACTGAAGCTTTCTTT.

The chain joins TRBV14 to TRBJ2-1; 12 positions agree with TRBD2. Germline values: CDR1 SGHDN, CDR2 FVKESK. V lost 6 bases and J lost 8; bases outside the gene matches: 5. The CDR3 covers 14 residues. The CDR3 spells CASRRLAGEDEQFF. The CDR3 DNA sequence: TGTGCCAGCAGACGACTAGCGGGAGAAGATGAGCAGTTCTTC.

The chain is built from TRBV24-1 and TRBJ2-1; D perhaps matches TRBD2 (6 bases). CDR1 and CDR2 (germline): KGHDR, SFDVKD. Trimming left V 5 bases short and J 6 bases short, with 16 bases between. The length of the CDR3 is 15 residues. The CDR3 DNA reads as TGTGCCACCAGTGTCTCGGGGGTGGGGTCCAATGAGCAGTTCTTC. This codes for CATSVSGVGSNEQFF.

This chain connects TRBV28 to TRBJ1-5; D perhaps matches TRBD1 (5 bases). The germline gives CDR1 MDHEN, CDR2 SYDVKM. The CDR3 is 14 residues long. V lost 5 bases and J 4 bases, leaving 12 bases between the germline ends. The CDR3 coding sequence is TGTGCCAGCAGTGCCGGGGGGGGAAATCAGCCCCAGCATTTT. Translating it yields CASSAGGGNQPQHF. Variable domain in full (rest from reference TRBV28 and TRBJ1-5): DVKVTQSSRYLVKRTGEKVFLECVQDMDHENMFWYRQDPGLGLRLIYFSYDVKMKEKGDIPEGYSVSREKKERFSLILESASTNQTSMYLCASSAGGGNQPQHFGDGTRLSIL.

The rearrangement joins TRBV9 to TRBJ1-3, with D uncertain. The V end lost 0 bases, the J end lost 0 bases, and 7 bases lay between the germline ends. This CDR3 contains 15 residues. CDR1 SGDLS and CDR2 YYNGEE come from the germline V gene. In DNA form, the CDR3 reads TGTGCCAGCAGCGTAGATGTTAGCTCTGGAAACACCATATATTTT. This encodes CASSVDVSSGNTIYF.

The chain is built from TRBV3-1 (or the pseudogene TRBV3-2) and TRBJ1-2; D gene unclear. Germline CDR1 is LGHDT and CDR2 is YNNKEL (reference sequence). Trimming took 3 bases from V and 1 from J, leaving 12 bases between them. The CDR3 runs to 15 residues. Here the CDR3 reads CASSQGPTLNYGYTF. In nucleotides, the CDR3 is TGTGCCAGCAGCCAGGGCCCGACCCTTAACTATGGCTACACCTTC.

The chain carries TRBV28 and TRBJ1-2; TRBD1 aligns across 9 bases. From germline, CDR1 is MDHEN and CDR2 SYDVKM. V lost 5 bases to trimming and J lost 4 bases; unmatched junction nucleotides: 5. The CDR3 loop spans 14 amino acids. Here the CDR3 DNA reads TGTGCCAGCAGTCCTGAGGGACAGGGCTATGGCTACACCTTC. Residues: CASSPEGQGYGYTF.

This clone was counted a single time. The chain uses TRBV18 and TRBJ1-5; 8 nucleotides align to TRBD1. Germline V gene lookup returns CDR1 KGHSH and CDR2 LQKENI. The CDR3 length is 15 residues. The ends lost 3 bases at V and 6 bases at J; junction bases unmatched: 7. This CDR3 reads CASSPGQGRGQPQHF. The CDR3 DNA reads TGTGCCAGCTCACCCGGACAGGGAAGGGGTCAGCCCCAGCATTTT.

The gene calls are TRBV13 and TRBJ2-2; 12 bases are a match to TRBD2. The CDR3 spans 16 residues. Germline CDR1 reads PRHDT; CDR2 reads FYEKMQ (reference sequence). V lost 5 bases and J lost 5; bases outside the gene matches: 6. The chain's CDR3 is CASSPRLAGVTGELFF. Written as DNA, the CDR3 is TGTGCCAGCAGCCCCCGACTAGCGGGAGTTACCGGGGAGCTGTTTTTT.

The V gene is TRBV12-3 or TRBV12-4, the J gene TRBJ2-7; D might be TRBD1 (5 bases). Trimming shortened V by 3 bases and J by 2 bases, and 8 bases separated the two germline ends. CDR3 size: 13 residues. The CDR3 spells CASSFRAAYEQYF. CDR3 in DNA: TGTGCCAGCAGTTTCAGGGCAGCCTACGAGCAGTACTTC.

The chain couples TRBV7-3 to TRBJ2-1; 13 bases map to TRBD2. V dropped 5 bases and J dropped 0; count of bases not matched to a gene: 4. There are 17 residues in the CDR3. Germline V lookup: CDR1 SGHTA, CDR2 FQGTGA. The CDR3 spells CASSRGLAGSSYNEQFF. In DNA, the CDR3 is TGTGCCAGCAGCCGGGGACTAGCGGGGAGCTCCTACAATGAGCAGTTCTTC. The full variable domain, completed using reference TRBV7-3 and TRBJ2-1, is GAGVSQTPSNKVTEKGKYVELRCDPISGHTALYWYRQSLGQGPEFLIYFQGTGAADDSGLPNDRFFAVRPEGSVSTLKIQRTERGDSAVYLCASSRGLAGSSYNEQFFGPGTRLTVL.